The rows below give T cell receptor beta chains drawn from one sample of a study of immune cell composition in non-small cell lung cancer. Some clones are missing from TCRdb's copy, which holds only in-frame ones; the method was immunoSEQ multiplex PCR. The table has more than 4,000 clones, around 83% seen once. Sequencing used lung tumor tissue. The receptors stem from a human donor with non-small cell lung cancer. Both conserved end residues are part of each CDR3. Fields, in order: J gene, V gene, CDR3 protein.

>TRBJ2-1|TRBV5-5
CASSRQTSGGYNEQFF
>TRBJ2-1|TRBV11-3
CASSLGNEQFF
>TRBJ2-1|TRBV18
CASSPLPLAPYNEQFF
>TRBJ2-1|TRBV28
CASSLGNEQFF
>TRBJ2-2|TRBV6-5
CASSYPGTGELFF
>TRBJ2-7|TRBV11-2
CASSFTGVRSVEQYF
>TRBJ2-7|TRBV6-5
CASSPLGIEQYF
>TRBJ2-3|TRBV7-3
CASSPSGGAFTDTQYF
>TRBJ2-7|TRBV9
CASSPRTGWYEQYF
>TRBJ1-5|TRBV7-9
CASSSYDRVNLQHF
>TRBJ1-2|TRBV14
CASSQERPARGYTF
>TRBJ2-7|TRBV5-1
CASSLGGQGPGEQYF
>TRBJ1-1|TRBV29-1
CSVEGGQYFEAFF
>TRBJ2-2|TRBV19
CASSVLTQNTGELFF
>TRBJ2-4|TRBV7-3
CASSLLGLGDIQYF
>TRBJ1-1|TRBV5-1
CASSLGSMNTEAFF
>TRBJ2-7|TRBV27
CASSLRGGGVYEQYF
>TRBJ2-7|TRBV10-2
CASRGSEVGSYEQYF
>TRBJ1-2|TRBV27
CASSHPGGGGGYTF
>TRBJ2-1|TRBV7-2
CASSLEGGTYNEQFF
>TRBJ2-5|TRBV5-1
CASSSGGMETQYF
>TRBJ1-6|TRBV2
CASTEGTGSYSPLHF
>TRBJ1-3|TRBV5-1
CASSSQGSGNTIYF
>TRBJ2-3|TRBV29-1
CSVGGGAVDTQYF
>TRBJ1-1|TRBV4-3
CASSQEPNTEAFF
>TRBJ2-2|TRBV27
CASWPKGKTGELFF
>TRBJ1-5|TRBV28
CASTDRGSNQPQHF
>TRBJ2-1|TRBV11-2
CASSLMGTQGRNEQFF
>TRBJ1-4|TRBV2
CASHWEGGNMDEKLFF
>TRBJ1-2|TRBV6-5
CASSPYGAGDYGYTF
>TRBJ1-2|TRBV6-6
CASSPLQGKGGYTF
>TRBJ1-5|TRBV11-2
CASSSSEKEPQHF
>TRBJ2-1|TRBV2
CASSDRRATYNEQFF
>TRBJ1-5|TRBV5-1
CASSLVGNQPQHF
>TRBJ2-7|TRBV7-2
CASSLVAAGGNEQYF
>TRBJ1-6|TRBV12-5
CASGGLGGSPLHF
>TRBJ1-6|TRBV12-1
CASRRPQGSNSPLHF
>TRBJ1-2|TRBV29-1
CSVGRSSNYGYTF
>TRBJ2-7|TRBV6-1
CASSKQGNSYEQYF
>TRBJ1-3|TRBV12-5
CASGWTGGLSGNTIYF
>TRBJ2-1|TRBV7-6
CASSPGPSNEQFF
>TRBJ1-6|TRBV6-6
CASSTIGQLLHF
>TRBJ2-5|TRBV6-5
CASSPSGGTETQYF
>TRBJ2-3|TRBV7-3
CASSPGGGPGGTQYF
>TRBJ1-1|TRBV28
CASSLRGRNTEAFF
>TRBJ2-3|TRBV11-2
CASSLEGLTVDTQYF
>TRBJ2-6|TRBV5-1
CASSYRGTGANVLTF
>TRBJ2-5|TRBV7-9
CASSLGAGEGETQYF
>TRBJ2-1|TRBV9
CASSSWTSSNSYNEQFF
>TRBJ1-3|TRBV6-1
CASVGGNTIYF
>TRBJ1-6|TRBV7-2
CASSLRGTGNSPLHF
>TRBJ1-4|TRBV6-1
CASSEGTASEKLFF
>TRBJ2-1|TRBV5-5
CASSPSGYGEQFF
>TRBJ1-2|TRBV6-5
CASRDGQIGQGYTF
>TRBJ1-4|TRBV5-1
CASSFGQLNEKLFF
>TRBJ2-1|TRBV11-1
CASSRGGANSNNEQFF